A single sample gave rise to the 14 T cell receptor beta chains below, sequenced in a study of preoperative IRX-2 immunotherapy in early breast cancer. Treatment: preoperative locoregional IRX-2 cytokine immunotherapy. Here immunoSEQ multiplex PCR was the method, and the copy in TCRdb shows in-frame clones only, minus some. The sample gives roughly 2,000 clones, 80% to 90% of which show up once; about 6% is in the top ten. This material consisted of tumor tissue, taken before IRX-2 immunotherapy. The receptor set was obtained from a human donor with breast cancer.

V and J are TRBV19 and TRBJ1-2, with a weak D call TRBD1 (5 bases). V was cut by 2 bases and J by 6 bases, with 10 bases left in between. The CDR3 is 13 amino acids. Germline values: CDR1 LNHDA, CDR2 SQIVND (reference sequence). The CDR3 nucleotides are TGTGCCAGTAGTATACAGGGAAGAGATGGCTACACCTTC. Protein product: CASSIQGRDGYTF.

This rearrangement joins TRBV11-3 to TRBJ1-1; TRBD1 aligns across 11 bases. The germline CDR1 and CDR2 sequences are SGHNT and YENEEA. Trimming removed 3 bases from V and 11 bases from J; junction bases left unmatched: 14. CDR3 length equals 16 residues. CDR3 DNA: TGTGCCAGCAGCTTCCGAGGGGTGTTGGACAGGGGGCTCGCTTTCTTT. Translation gives CASSFRGVLDRGLAFF.

The V call is TRBV19, the J call TRBJ1-1; D remains ambiguous. Per the germline V gene, CDR1 is LNHDA and CDR2 is SQIVND (reference sequence). The V gene lost 5 bases and the J gene lost 5 bases, with 18 bases spanning the gap. This CDR3 contains 15 residues. CDR3 in DNA: TGTGCCAGTAGTGGTTCTTGGGGATACGGGACTGAAGCTTTCTTT. The encoded protein is CASSGSWGYGTEAFF.

The chain carries TRBV6-8 and TRBJ2-2; 9 nucleotides line up with TRBD2. V lost 5 bases, J lost 5 bases, and 6 bases stayed unmatched. Germline values: CDR1 MNHGY, CDR2 SAAAGT. The CDR3 has 15 residues. The CDR3 here is CASSLAGQPTGELFF. CDR3 bases: TGTGCCAGCAGTCTAGCGGGGCAACCGACCGGGGAGCTGTTTTTT.

The gene calls are TRBV11-3 and TRBJ2-1; 9 bases are a match to TRBD2. The CDR3 totals 15 residues. CDR1 and CDR2 (germline): SGHNT, YENEEA. V shed 5 bases and J 3 bases; nucleotides not matched to a gene: 5. The CDR3 sequence is CASSALLAGYNEQFF. The DNA for the CDR3 is TGTGCCAGCAGCGCCCTACTAGCGGGCTACAATGAGCAGTTCTTC.

This sequence joins TRBV6-8 and TRBJ1-5; the D gene is possibly TRBD1 (6 bases). The germline V and J ends were trimmed by 4 bases and 1 base, with 11 bases remaining between them. The CDR3 is 15 residues long. Germline CDR1 is MNHGY and CDR2 is SAAAGT. The chain's CDR3 is CASSLVTGSNQPQHF. Here the CDR3 DNA reads TGTGCCAGCAGTTTAGTTACAGGGAGCAATCAGCCCCAGCATTTT.

The CDR3 DNA follows: TGTGCCAGCAGACTTGGGGCGGGAGGGTACACTGAAGCTTTCTTT. Encoded protein: CASRLGAGGYTEAFF. The chain employs TRBV11-3 and TRBJ1-1; possible D gene TRBD1, 5 bases. V lost 6 bases, J lost 3 bases, and 17 bases lay in between. The germline V gene encodes CDR1 SGHNT and CDR2 YENEEA. This CDR3 is built from 15 residues.

The V and J genes are TRBV6-8 and TRBJ1-2; 8 nucleotides match TRBD1. From germline, CDR1 is MNHGY and CDR2 SAAAGT. V dropped 6 bases and J dropped 3; count of bases not matched to a gene: 18. The CDR3 has 18 residues. The DNA of the CDR3 is TGTGCCAGCAGGCCACCTATCGGGACAGGAACAGCCGACTATGGCTACACCTTC. Amino acids: CASRPPIGTGTADYGYTF.

This clone was detected only once. V usage is TRBV11-3 and J usage is TRBJ2-1, with D perhaps matching TRBD1 or TRBD2 (6 bases each). Germline V lookup: CDR1 SGHNT, CDR2 YENEEA. V lost 5 bases, J lost 4 bases, and 12 bases lay in between. The CDR3 length is 14 residues. DNA for the CDR3: TGTGCCAGCAGCCAAGGGGGGCCTTACAATGAGCAGTTCTTC. Translated: CASSQGGPYNEQFF.

V gene TRBV14 combines with J gene TRBJ2-7, with TRBD1 identical over 7 bases. Germline V gives CDR1 SGHDN, CDR2 FVKESK. The V gene end was trimmed by 3 bases and the J gene end by 6 bases; junction bases not matched to a gene: 11. This CDR3 comprises 15 residues. The CDR3 bases are TGTGCCAGCAGCCAGGCTCAGGGGGAGTCGGTCGAGCAGTACTTC. This codes for CASSQAQGESVEQYF. The full variable domain, its missing parts supplied by reference TRBV14 and TRBJ2-7, is EAGVTQFPSHSVIEKGQTVTLRCDPISGHDNLYWYRRVMGKEIKFLLHFVKESKQDESGMPNNRFLAERTGGTYSTLKVQPAELEDSGVYFCASSQAQGESVEQYFGPGTRLTVT.

The chain carries TRBV15 and TRBJ1-5; D uncertain. This CDR3 region has 16 residues. Trimming removed 3 bases from V and 2 bases from J, with 14 bases in between. CDR1 and CDR2 (germline): LNHNV, YYDKDF (reference sequence). The CDR3 here is CATSRPSSTGNQPQHF. CDR3 DNA: TGTGCCACCAGCAGGCCGTCTTCAACGGGCAATCAGCCCCAGCATTTT. Complete variable domain (other parts from reference TRBV15 and TRBJ1-5): DAMVIQNPRYQVTQFGKPVTLSCSQTLNHNVMYWYQQKSSQAPKLLFHYYDKDFNNEADTPDNFQSRRPNTSFCFLDIRSPGLGDTAMYLCATSRPSSTGNQPQHFGDGTRLSIL.

The chain couples TRBV11-3 to TRBJ2-3; D possibly uses TRBD1 or TRBD2 (6 bases each). CDR3 length: 15 amino acids. With 2 bases removed from V and 0 bases from J, the gap between germline ends came to 9 bases. The germline gives CDR1 SGHNT, CDR2 YENEEA. The CDR3 nucleotides read TGTGCCAGCAGCTTAATGGGGGGCAGCACAGATACGCAGTATTTT. This translates into CASSLMGGSTDTQYF.

V gene TRBV10-2 combines with J gene TRBJ2-3, with TRBD2 identical over 7 bases. Unmatched junction bases numbered 5, after V lost 4 bases and J lost 1 base. Germline V gene data show CDR1 as WSHSY and CDR2 as SAAADI. The CDR3 has 15 residues. CDR3 residues: CASSVASGRTDTQYF. The CDR3 region has the DNA TGCGCCAGCAGTGTGGCTAGCGGTCGCACAGATACGCAGTATTTT.

The chain recombines TRBV6-8 with TRBJ1-3, with D perhaps matching TRBD1 (6 bases). The CDR3 sequence is 19 residues long. Germline V gives CDR1 MNHGY, CDR2 SAAAGT. V lost 5 bases to trimming and J lost 5 bases, with 28 bases between them. The DNA for the CDR3 is TGTGCCAGCAGTCACGACGGACGGGGCAGGGGCCGCTGGAGAAACACCATATATTTT. Translated, it gives CASSHDGRGRGRWRNTIYF.